This T cell receptor beta chain was sequenced in a study of T cell responses to AZD1222 COVID-19 vaccine. Here immunoSEQ multiplex PCR was the method, and the copy in TCRdb shows in-frame clones only, minus some. The sample contains over 100,000 clones, roughly 87% of which appear only once. Trimming left V 6 bases short and J 0 bases short, with 6 bases between. The CDR3 loop spans 12 amino acids. The germline V gene encodes CDR1 SQVTM and CDR2 ANQGSEA. The genes are TRBV29-1 and TRBJ1-5, with D possibly matching TRBD1 (5 bases). Sequencing used peripheral blood, obtained on day 0 of AZD1222 vaccination. This clonotype originated in an adult in good health. CDR3 in DNA: TGCAGCGTACAGGATAGCAATCAGCCCCAGCATTTT. It is translated as CSVQDSNQPQHF.